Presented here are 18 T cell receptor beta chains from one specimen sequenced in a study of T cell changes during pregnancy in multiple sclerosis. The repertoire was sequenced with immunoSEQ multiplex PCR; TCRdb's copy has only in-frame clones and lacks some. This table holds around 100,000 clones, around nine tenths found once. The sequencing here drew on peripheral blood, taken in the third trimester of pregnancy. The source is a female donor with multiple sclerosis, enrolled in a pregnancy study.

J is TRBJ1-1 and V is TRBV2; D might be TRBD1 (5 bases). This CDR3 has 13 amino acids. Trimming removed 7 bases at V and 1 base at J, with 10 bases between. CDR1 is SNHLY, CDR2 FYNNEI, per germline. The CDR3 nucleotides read TGTGCCAGCAATCCTACAGGGAACACTGAAGCTTTCTTT. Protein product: CASNPTGNTEAFF. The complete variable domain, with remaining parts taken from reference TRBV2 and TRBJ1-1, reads EPEVTQTPSHQVTQMGQEVILRCVPISNHLYFYWYRQILGQKVEFLVSFYNNEISEKSEIFDDQFSVERPDGSNFTLKIRSTKLEDSAMYFCASNPTGNTEAFFGQGTRLTVV.

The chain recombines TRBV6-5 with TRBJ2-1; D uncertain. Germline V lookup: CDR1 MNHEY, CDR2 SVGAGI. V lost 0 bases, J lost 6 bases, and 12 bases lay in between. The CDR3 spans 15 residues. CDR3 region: CASSYSFQISNEQFF. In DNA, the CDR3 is TGTGCCAGCAGTTACTCGTTCCAGATATCCAATGAGCAGTTCTTC.

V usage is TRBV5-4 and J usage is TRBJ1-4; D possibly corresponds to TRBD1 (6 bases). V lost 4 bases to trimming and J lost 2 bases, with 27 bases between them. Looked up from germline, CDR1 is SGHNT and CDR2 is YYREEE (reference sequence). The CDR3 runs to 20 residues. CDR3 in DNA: TGTGCCAGCAGCCCTGGGACCGACAGGACGCCACAGAGGACTAATGAAAAACTGTTTTTT. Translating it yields CASSPGTDRTPQRTNEKLFF.

The CDR3 is CSALQGAYEQYF. The DNA for the CDR3 is TGCAGCGCCCTCCAGGGGGCCTACGAGCAGTACTTC. V usage is TRBV29-1 and J usage is TRBJ2-7, with 7 bases fitting TRBD1. The CDR3 is 12 residues long. Germline CDR1 reads SQVTM; CDR2 reads ANQGSEA. The V gene end was trimmed by 7 bases and the J gene end by 2 bases; junction bases not matched to a gene: 5.

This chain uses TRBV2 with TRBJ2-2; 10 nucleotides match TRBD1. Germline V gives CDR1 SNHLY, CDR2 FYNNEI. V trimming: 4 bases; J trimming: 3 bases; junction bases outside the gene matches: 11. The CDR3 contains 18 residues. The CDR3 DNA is TGTGCCAGCAGTGGCCGGGACAGGGGTGCGAGCGACACCGGGGAGCTGTTTTTT. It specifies CASSGRDRGASDTGELFF.

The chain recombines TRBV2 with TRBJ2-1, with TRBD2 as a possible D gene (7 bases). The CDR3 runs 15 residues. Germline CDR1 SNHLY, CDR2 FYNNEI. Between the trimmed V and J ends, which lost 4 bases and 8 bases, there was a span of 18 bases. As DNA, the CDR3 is TGTGCCAGCAGTGTAGGGGGGGGACTTGTCTATGAGCAGTTCTTC. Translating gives CASSVGGGLVYEQFF.

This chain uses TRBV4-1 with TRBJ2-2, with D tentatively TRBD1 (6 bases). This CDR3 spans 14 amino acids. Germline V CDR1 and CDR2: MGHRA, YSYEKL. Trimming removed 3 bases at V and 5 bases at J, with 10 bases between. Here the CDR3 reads CASSHEGGTGELFF. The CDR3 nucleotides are TGCGCCAGCAGCCACGAAGGGGGTACCGGGGAGCTGTTTTTT.

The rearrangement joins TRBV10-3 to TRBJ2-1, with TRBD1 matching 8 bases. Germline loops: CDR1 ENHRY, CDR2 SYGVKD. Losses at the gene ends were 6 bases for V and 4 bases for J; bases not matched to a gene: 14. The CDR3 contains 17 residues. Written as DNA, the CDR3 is TGTGCCATCAGGGGACAGGAGGGTGGTGGGACATACAATGAGCAGTTCTTC. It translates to CAIRGQEGGGTYNEQFF.

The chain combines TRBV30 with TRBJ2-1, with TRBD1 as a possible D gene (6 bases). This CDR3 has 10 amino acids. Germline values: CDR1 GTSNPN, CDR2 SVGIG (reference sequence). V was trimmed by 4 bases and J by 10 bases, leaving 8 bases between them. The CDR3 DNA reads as TGTGCCTGGAAGGGGGAGGAGCAGTTCTTC. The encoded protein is CAWKGEEQFF.

CDR3 amino acids: CASGLSTGGAQNYGYTF. CDR3 DNA: TGTGCTAGTGGTTTGTCGACAGGGGGCGCACAGAACTATGGCTACACCTTC. The chain combines TRBV12-5 with TRBJ1-2, with 10 bases fitting TRBD1. The CDR3 is made up of 17 amino acids. Trimming at V came to 2 bases and at J to 2 bases, leaving 8 bases not matched to a gene. The germline gives CDR1 LGHNT, CDR2 FRNRAP.

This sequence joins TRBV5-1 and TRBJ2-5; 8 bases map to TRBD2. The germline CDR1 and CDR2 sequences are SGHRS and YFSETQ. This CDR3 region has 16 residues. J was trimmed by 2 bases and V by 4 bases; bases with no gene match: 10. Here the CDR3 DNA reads TGCGCCAGCAGCGCCCCCACTAGCGGTATTCAAGAGACCCAGTACTTC. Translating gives CASSAPTSGIQETQYF.

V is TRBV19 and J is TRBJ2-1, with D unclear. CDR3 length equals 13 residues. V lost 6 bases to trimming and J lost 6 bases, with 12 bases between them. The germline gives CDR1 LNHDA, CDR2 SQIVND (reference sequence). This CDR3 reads CASSTYESNEQFF. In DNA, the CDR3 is TGTGCCAGTAGCACCTACGAAAGCAATGAGCAGTTCTTC.

CDR3: CASSLPGQLYEQYF. The CDR3 coding sequence is TGCGCCAGCAGCTTACCGGGACAACTTTACGAGCAGTACTTC. The J gene is TRBJ2-7, the V gene TRBV5-1; maybe TRBD1 (6 bases). Germline values: CDR1 SGHRS, CDR2 YFSETQ. V lost 2 bases, J lost 4 bases, and 13 bases lay in between. The CDR3 spans 14 residues. Looking up the rest from reference TRBV5-1 and TRBJ2-7 gives the full variable domain: KAGVTQTPRYLIKTRGQQVTLSCSPISGHRSVSWYQQTPGQGLQFLFEYFSETQRNKGNFPGRFSGRQFSNSRSEMNVSTLELGDSALYLCASSLPGQLYEQYFGPGTRLTVT.

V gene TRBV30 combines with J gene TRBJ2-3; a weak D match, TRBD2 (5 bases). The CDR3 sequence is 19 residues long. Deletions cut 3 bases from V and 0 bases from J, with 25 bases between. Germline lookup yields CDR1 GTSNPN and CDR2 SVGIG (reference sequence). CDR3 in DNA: TGTGCCTGGAGCAGGTTCGGCTACGGGAACCTAAGGAGCACAGATACGCAGTATTTT. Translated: CAWSRFGYGNLRSTDTQYF. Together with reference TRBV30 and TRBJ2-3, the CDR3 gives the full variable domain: SQTIHQWPATLVQPVGSPLSLECTVEGTSNPNLYWYRQAAGRGLQLLFYSVGIGQISSEVPQNLSASRPQDRQFILSSKKLLLSDSGFYLCAWSRFGYGNLRSTDTQYFGPGTRLTVL.

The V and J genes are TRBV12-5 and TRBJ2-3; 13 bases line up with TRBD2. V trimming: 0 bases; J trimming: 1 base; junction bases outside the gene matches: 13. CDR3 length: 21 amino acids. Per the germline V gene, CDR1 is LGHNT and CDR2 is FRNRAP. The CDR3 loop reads CASGLVRGLAGAPGGTDTQYF. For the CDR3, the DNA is TGTGCTAGTGGTTTGGTACGAGGACTAGCGGGAGCCCCGGGTGGCACAGATACGCAGTATTTT.

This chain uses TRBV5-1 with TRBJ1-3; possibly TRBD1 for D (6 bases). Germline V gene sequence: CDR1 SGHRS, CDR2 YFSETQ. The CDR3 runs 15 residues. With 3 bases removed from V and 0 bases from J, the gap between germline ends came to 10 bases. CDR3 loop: CASSSQGNSGNTIYF. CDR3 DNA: TGCGCCAGCAGCTCACAGGGTAACTCTGGAAACACCATATATTTT.

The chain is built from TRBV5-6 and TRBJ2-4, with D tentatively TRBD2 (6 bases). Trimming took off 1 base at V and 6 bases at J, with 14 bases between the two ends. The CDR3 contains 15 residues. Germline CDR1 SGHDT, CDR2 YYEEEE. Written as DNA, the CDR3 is TGTGCCAGCAGCTTGTTGGGGGGATCGGGAAACATTCAGTACTTC. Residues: CASSLLGGSGNIQYF.

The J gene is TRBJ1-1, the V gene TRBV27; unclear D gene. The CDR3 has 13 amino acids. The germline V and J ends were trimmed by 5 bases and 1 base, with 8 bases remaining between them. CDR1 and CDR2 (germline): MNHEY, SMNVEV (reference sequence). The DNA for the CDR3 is TGTGCCAGCAGTCTACTACGGAACACTGAAGCTTTCTTT. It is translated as CASSLLRNTEAFF.